These 18 T cell receptor beta chains were all obtained from the same sample, sequenced in a study of shared clonotypes between healthy human individuals. Generated by immunoSEQ multiplex PCR, the TCRdb table keeps only in-frame clones and is missing some. The sample records some 580,000 clones, about 98% being singletons. Positively selected for CCR7, the CD45RO-negative cells used as naive CD8 cells excluded terminally differentiated effector memory CD45RA+ cells. The source material was naive CD8+ T cells sorted from blood. These receptors all come from a man aged 25-40 years in good health.

This CDR3 is CASSPQNTGELFF. Written as DNA, the CDR3 is TGTGCCAGCAGCCCCCAAAACACCGGGGAGCTGTTTTTT. The chain carries TRBV7-3 and TRBJ2-2; D is unresolved. The CDR3 has 13 residues. V shed 5 bases and J shed 2 bases, with 6 bases lying between them. Looked up from germline, CDR1 is SGHTA and CDR2 is FQGTGA. Combining the CDR3 with reference TRBV7-3 and TRBJ2-2 gives the whole variable domain GAGVSQTPSNKVTEKGKYVELRCDPISGHTALYWYRQSLGQGPEFLIYFQGTGAADDSGLPNDRFFAVRPEGSVSTLKIQRTERGDSAVYLCASSPQNTGELFFGEGSRLTVL.

The chain is built from TRBV9 and TRBJ2-1; TRBD1 or TRBD2 may be the D gene (5 bases each). Germline V gives CDR1 SGDLS, CDR2 YYNGEE. V lost 3 bases and J 3 bases, leaving 13 bases between the germline ends. The CDR3 covers 15 residues. The CDR3 region has the DNA TGTGCCAGCAGCGGGGGGATCGGACTCTACAATGAGCAGTTCTTC. Its translation: CASSGGIGLYNEQFF. Variable domain in full (rest from reference TRBV9 and TRBJ2-1): DSGVTQTPKHLITATGQRVTLRCSPRSGDLSVYWYQQSLDQGLQFLIQYYNGEERAKGNILERFSAQQFPDLHSELNLSSLELGDSALYFCASSGGIGLYNEQFFGPGTRLTVL.

The chain carries TRBV4-1 and TRBJ2-3; the D gene is possibly TRBD2 (6 bases). This CDR3 spans 13 amino acids. The V gene lost 2 bases and the J gene lost 6 bases, with 9 bases spanning the gap. Germline CDR1 is MGHRA and CDR2 is YSYEKL. The CDR3 DNA sequence: TGCGCCAGCAGCCAACGGGAGCGGGATACGCAGTATTTT. Amino acids: CASSQRERDTQYF.

J is TRBJ2-7 and V is TRBV11-2; D not certain. Germline assignment: CDR1 SGHAT and CDR2 FQNNGV. The length of the CDR3 is 15 residues. V was clipped by 2 bases and J by 6 bases, with 17 bases between them. CDR3 DNA sequence: TGTGCCAGCAGCTTAACGGAAGGGCAGATGAGCGAGCAGTACTTC. It encodes CASSLTEGQMSEQYF. The full variable domain, completed using reference TRBV11-2 and TRBJ2-7, is EAGVAQSPRYKIIEKRQSVAFWCNPISGHATLYWYQQILGQGPKLLIQFQNNGVVDDSQLPKDRFSAERLKGVDSTLKIQPAKLEDSAVYLCASSLTEGQMSEQYFGPGTRLTVT.

This chain uses TRBV5-4 with TRBJ1-2; a possible D gene is TRBD1 (6 bases). CDR3 length: 15 residues. The germline V gene has CDR1 SGHNT and CDR2 YYREEE (reference sequence). The V gene lost 0 bases and the J gene lost 6 bases, with 15 bases spanning the gap. CDR3 in DNA: TGTGCCAGCAGCTTGGGAAGGGGGGCTGGAGATGGCTACACCTTC. Translating it yields CASSLGRGAGDGYTF.

This chain uses TRBV27 with TRBJ2-7; maybe TRBD1 (5 bases). The V end was cut by 2 bases, the J end by 0 bases, with 17 bases between. This CDR3 spans 17 amino acids. Germline CDR1 and CDR2: MNHEY and SMNVEV (reference sequence). CDR3 in DNA: TGTGCCAGCAGTTTAGCCCCCCAGGGTCCGAGCTCCTACGAGCAGTACTTC. It codes for CASSLAPQGPSSYEQYF.

The rearrangement joins TRBV9 to TRBJ2-3; 9 bases fit TRBD2. The CDR3 runs 16 residues. V trimming: 0 bases; J trimming: 2 bases; junction bases outside the gene matches: 4. Germline lookup yields CDR1 SGDLS and CDR2 YYNGEE. CDR3 loop: CASSVEAGGITDTQYF. The CDR3 region has the DNA TGTGCCAGCAGCGTAGAGGCGGGAGGGATCACAGATACGCAGTATTTT.

The chain employs TRBV9 and TRBJ1-5; unclear D gene. Germline CDR1 is SGDLS and CDR2 is YYNGEE. CDR3 size: 13 residues. Trimming stripped 0 bases from V and 5 bases from J, with 6 bases between. Here the CDR3 reads CASSVAFDQPQHF. CDR3 sequence (DNA): TGTGCCAGCAGCGTAGCCTTCGATCAGCCCCAGCATTTT. Filled out from reference TRBV9 and TRBJ1-5, the complete variable domain reads DSGVTQTPKHLITATGQRVTLRCSPRSGDLSVYWYQQSLDQGLQFLIQYYNGEERAKGNILERFSAQQFPDLHSELNLSSLELGDSALYFCASSVAFDQPQHFGDGTRLSIL.

The chain recombines TRBV7-9 with TRBJ1-2; perhaps TRBD1 as D (6 bases). The germline V gene encodes CDR1 SEHNR and CDR2 FQNEAQ (reference sequence). V gave up 3 bases and J gave up 0 bases, with 20 bases separating them. There are 18 residues in the CDR3. CDR3 residues: CASSFLPQETGPNYGYTF. CDR3 DNA sequence: TGTGCCAGCAGCTTTTTGCCCCAAGAGACAGGACCTAACTATGGCTACACCTTC.

The genes are TRBV5-4 and TRBJ2-7; D perhaps matches TRBD1 (5 bases). The germline CDR1 and CDR2 sequences are SGHNT and YYREEE (reference sequence). V was trimmed by 0 bases and J by 4 bases, leaving 11 bases between them. The CDR3 runs to 14 residues. The CDR3 region has the DNA TGTGCCAGCAGCTTGGACCCAGGGATGTACGAGCAGTACTTC. As protein: CASSLDPGMYEQYF. Full variable domain (outside the CDR3, taken from reference TRBV5-4 and TRBJ2-7): ETGVTQSPTHLIKTRGQQVTLRCSSQSGHNTVSWYQQALGQGPQFIFQYYREEENGRGNFPPRFSGLQFPNYSSELNVNALELDDSALYLCASSLDPGMYEQYFGPGTRLTVT.

The chain employs TRBV28 and TRBJ1-1, with D perhaps TRBD1 (6 bases). V was shortened by 6 bases and J by 2 bases, with 10 bases between the two germline ends. Germline assignment: CDR1 MDHEN and CDR2 SYDVKM. The CDR3 length is 13 residues. CDR3 sequence: CASSPGTNTEAFF. CDR3 nucleotide sequence: TGTGCCAGCAGCCCGGGGACAAACACTGAAGCTTTCTTT.

The chain employs TRBV19 and TRBJ2-1; 8 nucleotides line up with TRBD2. J lost 6 bases, V lost 7 bases, and 8 bases had no gene match. This CDR3 has 14 amino acids. Germline loops: CDR1 LNHDA, CDR2 SQIVND (reference sequence). The CDR3 reads CASTLAEYPNEQFF. The DNA of the CDR3 is TGTGCCAGTACACTAGCGGAATACCCCAATGAGCAGTTCTTC.

The chain recombines TRBV6-5 with TRBJ2-5; 7 nucleotides line up with TRBD1. Germline CDR1 reads MNHEY; CDR2 reads SVGAGI. The CDR3 runs 14 residues. Trimming removed 7 bases from V and 3 bases from J; junction bases left unmatched: 8. CDR3 sequence: CASNLRQGEETQYF. Here the CDR3 DNA reads TGTGCCAGCAACCTCAGACAGGGAGAAGAGACCCAGTACTTC.

V usage is TRBV7-6 and J usage is TRBJ2-7, with D tentatively TRBD1 or TRBD2 (5 bases each). The CDR3 is 18 residues long. Trimming removed 5 bases from V and 5 bases from J, with 28 bases in between. Germline lookup yields CDR1 SGHVS and CDR2 FNYEAQ. For the CDR3, the DNA is TGTGCCAGCAGCGGTAGGCAGAAGAAAACGGGACGGGCAGACGAGCAGTACTTC. Translated, it gives CASSGRQKKTGRADEQYF.

The chain couples TRBV21-1 to TRBJ2-7; TRBD2, the table's D call, lacks a check against the DNA. TRBV21-1 is annotated as a pseudogene. The length of the CDR3 is 17 residues. The CDR3 here is CASSPMGSSGASYEQYF. CDR3 DNA: TGTGCCAGCAGCCCGATGGGTTCGAGCGGGGCATCCTACGAGCAGTACTTC.

The chain links TRBV9 to TRBJ1-5; D ambiguous. V was pared by 0 bases and J by 6 bases, with 7 bases between. Looked up from germline, CDR1 is SGDLS and CDR2 is YYNGEE. The CDR3 is 13 residues long. The CDR3 spells CASSVGSTQPQHF. CDR3 nucleotide sequence: TGTGCCAGCAGCGTAGGTTCTACTCAGCCCCAGCATTTT.

The CDR3 region has the DNA TGCGCCAGCAGCCCCGGACAGGGGGCCTGGGGAGACGGGACCTACGAGCAGTACTTC. This codes for CASSPGQGAWGDGTYEQYF. The chain employs TRBV4-3 and TRBJ2-7; 11 nucleotides line up with TRBD1. The CDR3 is 19 amino acids. V gave up 4 bases and J gave up 2 bases; unmatched junction bases: 16. Germline loops: CDR1 LGHNA, CDR2 YSLEER.

The rearrangement joins TRBV6-5 to TRBJ1-2; D unresolved. Trimming stripped 4 bases from V and 8 bases from J, with 17 bases between. There are 14 residues in the CDR3. The V gene's germline CDR1 is MNHEY and CDR2 SVGAGI. The CDR3 loop is CASSSGEGIQGYTF. DNA of the CDR3: TGTGCCAGCAGTTCCGGCGAGGGCATACAAGGCTACACCTTC.